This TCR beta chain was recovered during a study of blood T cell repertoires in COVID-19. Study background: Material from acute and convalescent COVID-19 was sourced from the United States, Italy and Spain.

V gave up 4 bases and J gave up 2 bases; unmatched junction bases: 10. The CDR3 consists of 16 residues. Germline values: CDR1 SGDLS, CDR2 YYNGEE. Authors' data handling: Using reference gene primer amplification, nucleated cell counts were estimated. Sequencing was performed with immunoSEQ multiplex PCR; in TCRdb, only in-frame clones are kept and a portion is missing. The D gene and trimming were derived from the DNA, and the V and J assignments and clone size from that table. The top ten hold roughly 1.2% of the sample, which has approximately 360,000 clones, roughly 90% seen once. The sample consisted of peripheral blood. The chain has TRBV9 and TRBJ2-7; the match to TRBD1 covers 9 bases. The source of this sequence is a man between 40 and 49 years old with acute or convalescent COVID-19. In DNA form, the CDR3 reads TGTGCCAGCAGCCCCTTGCCGGGACAGGGAACCTACGAGCAGTACTTC. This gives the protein CASSPLPGQGTYEQYF.